These T cell receptor beta chains were read from a single sample in a study of PD-1 blockade in classical Hodgkin lymphoma. Generated by immunoSEQ multiplex PCR, the TCRdb table keeps only in-frame clones and is missing some. The table includes some 13,000 clones, about four fifths detected once. The specimen was peripheral blood mononuclear cells (PBMCs), collected at baseline. The receptors were sampled from a human donor with classical Hodgkin lymphoma. CDR3s include the opening cysteine and the closing phenylalanine or tryptophan. D genes are given only for firm matches. Some rows have no size entry. The others give once, few or many, or a class for an expanded clone.

clone_size j_call v_call d_call cdr3_aa cdr3_nt
few TRBJ2-2 TRBV9 . CASSGALANTGELFF TGTGCCAGCAGCGGAGCCCTAGCGAACACCGGGGAGCTGTTTTTT
. TRBJ2-7 TRBV7-9 TRBD2 CASSLRGRGDEQYF TGTGCCAGCAGCTTACGCGGGAGAGGGGACGAGCAGTACTTC
. TRBJ1-5 TRBV7-2 . CASSPTGGHNQPQHF TGTGCCAGCAGCCCAACCGGGGGTCACAATCAGCCCCAGCATTTT
. TRBJ1-5 TRBV6-1 . CASSTRIAGNQPQHF TGTGCCAGCAGCACGCGGATAGCGGGCAATCAGCCCCAGCATTTT
. TRBJ2-3 TRBV5-6 TRBD2 CASSRRLADTQYF TGTGCCAGCAGTCGTAGACTAGCGGATACGCAGTATTTT
. TRBJ1-1 TRBV28 . CASGGQPKQFTEAFF TGTGCCAGCGGGGGCCAGCCCAAACAATTCACTGAAGCTTTCTTT
once TRBJ1-3 TRBV13 . CASSLGLARGLGNTIYF TGTGCCAGCAGCTTAGGCCTGGCCAGGGGTCTTGGAAACACCATATATTTT
. TRBJ2-5 TRBV10-3 . CAIKGSKGPLAQYF TGTGCCATCAAGGGGAGTAAGGGCCCATTGGCCCAGTACTTC
. TRBJ1-5 TRBV19 TRBD1 CASLSRGPRNQPQHF TGTGCCAGTCTTTCCAGGGGGCCGCGAAATCAGCCCCAGCATTTT
. TRBJ2-1 TRBV9 TRBD2 CASSVGLAMIDEQFF TGTGCCAGCAGCGTAGGACTAGCGATGATAGATGAGCAGTTCTTC
. TRBJ1-2 TRBV5-1 . CASSLEGRGDGYTF TGCGCCAGCAGCTTGGAAGGGCGAGGGGATGGCTACACCTTC
. TRBJ1-2 TRBV30 . CAWSHTGIYGYTF TGTGCCTGGAGTCATACTGGAATCTATGGCTACACCTTC
once TRBJ1-1 TRBV5-4 . CASSPGDTEAFF TGTGCCAGCAGCCCCGGAGACACTGAAGCTTTCTTT
few TRBJ1-5 TRBV7-9 TRBD1 CASSLDRQGDQPQHF TGTGCCAGCAGCTTAGATCGGCAGGGGGATCAGCCCCAGCATTTT
. TRBJ2-7 TRBV29-1 TRBD2 CSVGTSGGYEQYF TGCAGCGTGGGGACTAGCGGGGGCTACGAGCAGTACTTC
. TRBJ2-3 TRBV11-2 TRBD2 CASSLAGTSGSTDTQYF TGTGCCAGCAGCTTAGCCGGGACTAGCGGTAGCACAGATACGCAGTATTTT
. TRBJ1-5 TRBV29-1 . CSPRRQKDSNQPQHF TGCAGCCCGCGGAGACAGAAAGATAGCAATCAGCCCCAGCATTTT
few TRBJ1-4 TRBV4-3 TRBD1 CASSHAGTDEKLFF TGCGCCAGCAGCCACGCCGGGACAGATGAAAAACTGTTTTTT
. TRBJ2-1 TRBV10-3 TRBD2 CASRGSGGGTYNEQFF TGTGCCTCCCGGGGGAGCGGGGGGGGTACCTACAATGAGCAGTTCTTC
. TRBJ1-1 TRBV7-9 . CASSFRVNTEAFF TGTGCCAGCAGCTTTAGGGTGAACACTGAAGCTTTCTTT
. TRBJ1-5 TRBV27 . CASSLSGGRGNQPQHF TGTGCCAGCAGTTTATCAGGGGGAAGAGGCAATCAGCCCCAGCATTTT
. TRBJ2-2 TRBV2 TRBD1 CASGDGTGHTGELFF TGTGCCAGCGGCGACGGGACAGGGCACACCGGGGAGCTGTTTTTT
. TRBJ1-2 TRBV6-1 . CASSLSGDYGYTF TGTGCCAGCAGCCTCAGTGGGGACTATGGCTACACCTTC
. TRBJ1-2 TRBV4-3 . CASSPSGIRGLNYGYTF TGCGCCAGCAGCCCCTCCGGGATCCGGGGCCTTAACTATGGCTACACCTTC
. TRBJ2-7 TRBV14 . CASSEVVSLIPYEQYF TGTGCCAGCAGCGAAGTGGTCAGTTTGATCCCCTACGAGCAGTACTTC
. TRBJ2-3 TRBV28 . CASSWGLVGLFGTDTQYF TGTGCCAGCAGCTGGGGGCTCGTGGGGCTTTTCGGCACAGATACGCAGTATTTT
once TRBJ2-7 TRBV7-2 . CASSLTSGRAYEQYF TGTGCCAGCAGCTTAACGTCGGGGCGAGCATACGAGCAGTACTTC
. TRBJ2-1 TRBV4-1 . CASSQWGKSYNEQFF TGCGCCAGCAGCCAATGGGGGAAGTCCTACAATGAGCAGTTCTTC
. TRBJ2-1 TRBV30 TRBD2 CALGGTSGRGMYNEQFF TGTGCCCTGGGAGGGACTAGCGGGAGAGGAATGTACAATGAGCAGTTCTTC
. TRBJ1-4 TRBV27 . CASSFSGYEKLFF TGTGCCAGCAGTTTTTCAGGGTATGAAAAACTGTTTTTT
. TRBJ1-5 TRBV19 . CASSPDGNQPQHF TGTGCCAGTAGTCCCGACGGCAATCAGCCCCAGCATTTT
. TRBJ1-1 TRBV9 . CASSVATGAEAFF TGTGCCAGCAGCGTAGCTACGGGGGCTGAAGCTTTCTTT
. TRBJ2-7 TRBV28 TRBD1 CASSPRDRGRRRAYEQYF TGTGCCAGCAGTCCCCGGGACAGGGGGCGCAGGAGGGCCTACGAGCAGTACTTC
few TRBJ2-7 TRBV7-3 TRBD1 CASRSGTGYEQYF TGTGCCAGCAGGTCCGGGACAGGGTACGAGCAGTACTTC
few TRBJ1-3 TRBV7-3 . CASSLPRDNSGNTIYF TGTGCCAGCAGCTTACCCCGGGACAACTCTGGAAACACCATATATTTT
. TRBJ2-7 TRBV5-8 TRBD2 CASSSPPRLATYEQYF TGTGCCAGCAGCTCGCCGCCGCGACTAGCGACCTACGAGCAGTACTTC
. TRBJ1-5 TRBV28 TRBD1 CASSYRGWVQPQHF TGTGCCAGCTCCTACAGGGGGTGGGTTCAGCCCCAGCATTTT
. TRBJ2-5 TRBV5-4 TRBD1 CASSMDRAAETQYF TGTGCCAGCAGCATGGACAGGGCAGCAGAGACCCAGTACTTC
. TRBJ1-6 TRBV4-1 TRBD1 CASSQRDRVPYNSPLHF TGCGCCAGCAGCCAGCGGGACAGGGTCCCCTATAATTCACCCCTCCACTTT
. TRBJ2-1 TRBV6-1 TRBD1 CASSEISGTGDNEQFF TGTGCCAGCAGTGAAATTTCGGGGACAGGGGACAATGAGCAGTTCTTC
. TRBJ2-2 TRBV9 TRBD2 CASSVASGANTGELFF TGTGCCAGCAGCGTAGCCAGCGGGGCGAACACCGGGGAGCTGTTTTTT
. TRBJ2-1 TRBV2 . CASSNTGANYNEQFF TGTGCCAGCAGTAACACCGGGGCAAACTACAATGAGCAGTTCTTC
. TRBJ2-7 TRBV28 TRBD1 CASRPGTGNRYEQYF TGTGCCAGCAGACCCGGGACAGGGAATCGCTACGAGCAGTACTTC
. TRBJ2-1 TRBV7-9 TRBD2 CASSLALGRAGRSYNEQFF TGTGCCAGCAGCTTAGCTCTAGGCCGAGCGGGAAGGTCCTACAATGAGCAGTTCTTC
. TRBJ1-1 TRBV7-8 TRBD1 CASSAPGQGRTEAFF TGTGCCAGCAGCGCCCCAGGACAGGGGAGGACTGAAGCTTTCTTT
. TRBJ2-3 TRBV5-1 . CASSLVGAGGTDTQYF TGCGCCAGCAGCTTGGTGGGGGCCGGCGGCACAGATACGCAGTATTTT
. TRBJ1-4 TRBV19 TRBD1 CASSPTGFNEKLFF TGTGCCAGTAGCCCGACAGGGTTTAATGAAAAACTGTTTTTT
. TRBJ2-3 TRBV25-1 . CASSELSDTQYF TGTGCCAGCAGTGAATTATCAGATACGCAGTATTTT
. TRBJ1-2 TRBV27 . CASSLADGTVYGYTF TGTGCCAGCAGTTTGGCCGATGGGACCGTTTACGGCTACACCTTC
. TRBJ2-2 TRBV27 TRBD1 CASRLTGGGYTGELFF TGTGCCAGCAGGCTGACAGGGGGCGGGTACACCGGGGAGCTGTTTTTT
. TRBJ2-3 TRBV7-3 . CASSLPGERDTQYF TGTGCCAGCAGCTTACCCGGCGAACGAGATACGCAGTATTTT
. TRBJ2-7 TRBV6-1 . CASSEILSGRVLGF TGTGCCAGCAGTGAGATCCTGTCAGGACGGGTTTTGGGCTTC
. TRBJ1-1 TRBV6-5 . CASSPTGNTEAFF TGTGCCAGCAGCCCAACAGGGAACACTGAAGCTTTCTTT
. TRBJ1-2 TRBV5-4 . CASSLIWGASNYGYTF TGTGCCAGCAGCTTGATCTGGGGCGCCTCAAACTATGGCTACACCTTC
. TRBJ1-2 TRBV6-5 TRBD1 CASSYRQGYGYTF TGTGCCAGCAGTTACCGACAGGGTTATGGCTACACCTTC
. TRBJ2-7 TRBV28 TRBD1 CASSSQGTDSYEQYF TGTGCCAGCAGTTCACAGGGGACGGACTCCTACGAGCAGTACTTC
. TRBJ1-1 TRBV29-1 . CSVTGQLDTEAFF TGCAGTGTTACCGGACAGTTGGACACTGAAGCTTTCTTT
. TRBJ2-6 TRBV22-1 . CPGRIDGEQSRANVLTF TGTCCTGGGAGGATAGACGGCGAACAAAGTCGGGCCAACGTCCTGACTTTC
. TRBJ1-1 TRBV19 TRBD1 CASSPLITGGRTEAFF TGTGCCAGTAGTCCGCTCATAACAGGGGGAAGAACTGAAGCTTTCTTT
. TRBJ2-2 TRBV7-2 . CASSLQTGFNTGELFF TGTGCCAGCAGCCTACAAACGGGCTTCAACACCGGGGAGCTGTTTTTT